A single T cell receptor (beta chain) is shown here with its context. The sample originates from a study of blood T cell repertoires in COVID-19. Participants had their cohort set by participant-reported clinical history. As processed by the authors: Amplification of reference gene primers provided the estimated nucleated cell counts. Produced via immunoSEQ multiplex PCR; TCRdb's table is partial and in-frame only. V and J calls and clone size are as listed in that table; D and trimming were resolved from the DNA. The sample consists of 350,000 to 400,000 clones, roughly nine tenths of them appearing once. What was sequenced was PBMCs or T cells enriched from blood (not recorded which). The sequence was collected from a woman aged 40-49 years who had been exposed to COVID-19.

The CDR3 region is CASSSPPASGYNEQFF. DNA for the CDR3: TGTGCCAGTAGTTCCCCCCCGGCTAGCGGCTACAATGAGCAGTTCTTC. This chain connects TRBV19 to TRBJ2-1, with 7 bases fitting TRBD2. Germline values: CDR1 LNHDA, CDR2 SQIVND (reference sequence). The CDR3 sequence is 16 residues long. V shed 5 bases, J shed 3 bases, and the junction held 10 bases outside the gene matches.